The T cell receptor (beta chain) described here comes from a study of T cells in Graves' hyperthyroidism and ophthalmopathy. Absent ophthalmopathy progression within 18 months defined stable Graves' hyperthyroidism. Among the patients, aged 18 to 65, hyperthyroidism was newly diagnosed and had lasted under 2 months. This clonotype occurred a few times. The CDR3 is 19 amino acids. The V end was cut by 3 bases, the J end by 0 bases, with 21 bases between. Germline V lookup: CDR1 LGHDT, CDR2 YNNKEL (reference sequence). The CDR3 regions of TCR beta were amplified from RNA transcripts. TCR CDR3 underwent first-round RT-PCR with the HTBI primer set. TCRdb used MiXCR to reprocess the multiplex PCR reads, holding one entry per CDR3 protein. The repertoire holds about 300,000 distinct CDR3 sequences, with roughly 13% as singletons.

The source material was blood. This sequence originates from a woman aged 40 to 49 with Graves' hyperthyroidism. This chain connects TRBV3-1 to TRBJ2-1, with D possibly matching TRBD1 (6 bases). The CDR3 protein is CASSQLPRGPLSSYNEQFF. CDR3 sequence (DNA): TGTGCCAGCAGCCAGCTCCCCAGGGGACCGCTGAGCTCCTACAATGAGCAGTTCTTC.